This T cell receptor (beta chain) was profiled in a study of shared clonotypes between healthy human individuals. Study-wide points: Naive subsets typically showed greater estimated richness than memory subsets. The study found 4.5% to 5% of naive CD4 clonotypes shared across several donors.

A deep-level run was used for the assay. Here immunoSEQ multiplex PCR was the method, and the copy in TCRdb shows in-frame clones only, minus some. The profile covers 2 million to 3 million clones, with 80% to 95% appearing a single time and more than 0.35% taken by the ten largest. A note on this clone: Its antigen is undetermined. The same CDR3 is also encoded by other DNA sequences in this sample.

Researchers partitioned CD4+ cells into CD45RA+ naive and CD45RA-negative memory subsets. Germline V gene sequence: CDR1 SGHTA, CDR2 FQGNSA. This CDR3 region has 14 residues. V gave up 3 bases and J gave up 1 base, with 10 bases separating them. This receptor was identified in a man between 18 and 29 years old in good health. Some clones in this sample may be carry-over from other donors' samples. The chain links TRBV7-2 to TRBJ2-7, with D possibly TRBD1 on 5 matching bases. Sequencing was performed on naive CD4+ T cells from PBMCs. Subset indicated: CD45RA+ positively selected. The CDR3 region has the DNA TGTGCCAGCAGCTTGGGCAGGGCTTCCTACGAGCAGTACTTC. It specifies CASSLGRASYEQYF. Combining the CDR3 with reference TRBV7-2 and TRBJ2-7 gives the whole variable domain GAGVSQSPSNKVTEKGKDVELRCDPISGHTALYWYRQSLGQGLEFLIYFQGNSAPDKSGLPSDRFSAERTGGSVSTLTIQRTQQEDSAVYLCASSLGRASYEQYFGPGTRLTVT.